A selection of T cell receptor beta chains follows, all from one sample in a study of shared clonotypes between healthy human individuals. Some clones are missing from TCRdb's copy, which holds only in-frame ones; the method was immunoSEQ multiplex PCR. The top ten clones hold more than 1.5% of a sample with about 2.1 million clones, 93% of them seen once. The sequenced sample was naive CD8+ T cells from PBMCs. The receptors derive from a man younger than 35 in good health. Some clones in this sample may be carry-over from other donors' samples. CDR3s include the opening cysteine and the closing phenylalanine or tryptophan. D genes are given only for firm matches.

v_call: TRBV5-1; j_call: TRBJ2-2; d_call: NA; cdr3_length: 15; cdr3_aa: CASSLEIQGTGELFF; cdr3_nt: TGCGCCAGCAGCTTGGAAATACAGGGCACCGGGGAGCTGTTTTTT
v_call: TRBV7-8; j_call: TRBJ2-1; d_call: TRBD2; cdr3_length: 14; cdr3_aa: CATEPGLGNNEQFF; cdr3_nt: TGTGCCACCGAACCGGGACTAGGGAACAATGAGCAGTTCTTC
v_call: TRBV6-6; j_call: TRBJ2-1; d_call: TRBD1; cdr3_length: 15; cdr3_aa: CASSWGQLSYNEQFF; cdr3_nt: TGTGCCAGCAGTTGGGGACAGTTATCCTACAATGAGCAGTTCTTC
v_call: TRBV7-6; j_call: TRBJ2-5; d_call: TRBD1; cdr3_length: 15; cdr3_aa: CASSPRQGVVETQYF; cdr3_nt: TGTGCCAGCAGCCCCCGGCAGGGGGTTGTGGAGACCCAGTACTTC
v_call: TRBV15; j_call: TRBJ2-1; d_call: NA; cdr3_length: 17; cdr3_aa: CATSRAGRGRIRNEQFF; cdr3_nt: TGTGCCACCAGCAGAGCTGGGCGGGGGCGGATTAGAAATGAGCAGTTCTTC
v_call: TRBV2; j_call: TRBJ2-7; d_call: NA; cdr3_length: 13; cdr3_aa: CASSETVPNEQYF; cdr3_nt: TGTGCCAGCAGTGAAACAGTGCCTAACGAGCAGTACTTC
v_call: TRBV19; j_call: TRBJ1-3; d_call: NA; cdr3_length: 12; cdr3_aa: CASGDTGNTIYF; cdr3_nt: TGTGCCAGCGGGGACACGGGAAACACCATATATTTT
v_call: TRBV28; j_call: TRBJ2-1; d_call: TRBD1; cdr3_length: 12; cdr3_aa: CASAGTGNEQFF; cdr3_nt: TGTGCCAGCGCTGGGACAGGGAATGAGCAGTTCTTC
v_call: TRBV29-1; j_call: TRBJ2-7; d_call: NA; cdr3_length: 14; cdr3_aa: CSVRDRIGAYEQYF; cdr3_nt: TGCAGCGTCAGAGACAGGATCGGGGCCTACGAGCAGTACTTC
v_call: TRBV7-3; j_call: TRBJ2-6; d_call: NA; cdr3_length: 16; cdr3_aa: CASSFPGGSGANVLTF; cdr3_nt: TGTGCCAGCAGCTTCCCTGGGGGCTCTGGGGCCAACGTCCTGACTTTC
v_call: TRBV11-2; j_call: TRBJ1-1; d_call: TRBD1; cdr3_length: 13; cdr3_aa: CASSRPGQIEAFF; cdr3_nt: TGTGCCAGCAGCCGCCCGGGACAGATTGAAGCTTTCTTT
v_call: TRBV5-6; j_call: TRBJ2-3; d_call: TRBD2; cdr3_length: 15; cdr3_aa: CASSSQTSWSDTQYF; cdr3_nt: TGTGCCAGCAGCAGTCAGACTAGCTGGTCAGATACGCAGTATTTT
v_call: TRBV7-6; j_call: TRBJ2-1; d_call: NA; cdr3_length: 13; cdr3_aa: CASSLESAGEQFF; cdr3_nt: TGTGCCAGCAGCTTAGAATCCGCAGGGGAGCAGTTCTTC
v_call: TRBV28; j_call: TRBJ2-2; d_call: TRBD1; cdr3_length: 15; cdr3_aa: CASSLRGGGSGELFF; cdr3_nt: TGTGCCAGCAGTTTACGAGGGGGCGGTAGCGGGGAGCTGTTTTTT
v_call: TRBV21-1; j_call: TRBJ2-7; d_call: NA; cdr3_length: 16; cdr3_aa: CASSKAGQGRGYEQYF; cdr3_nt: TGTGCCAGCAGCAAAGCCGGACAGGGGCGTGGGTACGAGCAGTACTTC
v_call: TRBV11-2; j_call: TRBJ1-1; d_call: NA; cdr3_length: 14; cdr3_aa: CASSPRAANTEAFF; cdr3_nt: TGTGCCAGCAGCCCCCGCGCGGCGAACACTGAAGCTTTCTTT
v_call: TRBV27; j_call: TRBJ1-1; d_call: NA; cdr3_length: 13; cdr3_aa: CASSLSTNTEAFF; cdr3_nt: TGTGCCAGCAGTCTATCGACGAACACTGAAGCTTTCTTT
v_call: TRBV4-1; j_call: TRBJ1-2; d_call: NA; cdr3_length: 14; cdr3_aa: CASSPAAGNYGYTF; cdr3_nt: TGCGCCAGCAGCCCCGCTGCGGGTAACTATGGCTACACCTTC
v_call: TRBV2; j_call: TRBJ2-3; d_call: TRBD1; cdr3_length: 16; cdr3_aa: CASSLPGQGAGDTQYF; cdr3_nt: TGTGCCAGCAGCCTCCCGGGACAGGGAGCGGGAGATACGCAGTATTTT
v_call: TRBV30; j_call: TRBJ2-3; d_call: NA; cdr3_length: 17; cdr3_aa: CAWSTTELQFLTDTQYF; cdr3_nt: TGTGCCTGGAGTACAACGGAACTACAGTTTTTAACAGATACGCAGTATTTT
v_call: TRBV4-2; j_call: TRBJ2-1; d_call: TRBD1; cdr3_length: 15; cdr3_aa: CASSQEQGARVEQFF; cdr3_nt: TGTGCCAGCAGCCAAGAACAGGGGGCTAGGGTTGAGCAGTTCTTC
v_call: TRBV6-1; j_call: TRBJ2-7; d_call: TRBD1; cdr3_length: 15; cdr3_aa: CASSDHRDSSYEQYF; cdr3_nt: TGTGCCAGCAGTGACCACAGGGACAGCTCCTACGAGCAGTACTTC
v_call: TRBV27; j_call: TRBJ2-6; d_call: TRBD2; cdr3_length: 18; cdr3_aa: CASSTRSAGGPGANVLTF; cdr3_nt: TGTGCCAGCAGTACGCGTTCAGCGGGAGGGCCTGGGGCCAACGTCCTGACTTTC